This passage covers 19 T cell receptor beta chains from one sample sequenced in a study of persistence of HIV-infected CD4 T cells. For these receptors, no antigen is known. Cells were stimulated nonspecifically with anti-CD3/anti-CD28 magnetic beads. Sorting of responding CD4+ T cells relied on upregulated CD40 ligand together with CD69. The libraries were made with immunoSEQ version 4 in survey mode. The protocol was immunoSEQ multiplex PCR, while the TCRdb copy is restricted to in-frame clones and leaves out a portion. The sample records around 47,000 clones, approximately 93% being singletons. The sequenced sample was CD4+ T cells sorted from PBMCs after roughly 17-hour stimulation, obtained from a patient who received antiretroviral therapy. Source of these receptors: an adult man with HIV who was CMV-seropositive.

This chain links TRBV9 with TRBJ2-3; the match to TRBD1 covers 8 bases. With V trimmed by 3 bases and J by 4 bases, 10 bases remained unmatched. Germline CDR1 is SGDLS and CDR2 is YYNGEE. The CDR3 spans 16 residues. The CDR3 DNA sequence: TGTGCCAGCAGCGGCTCTGCCAGGGGGCGGGCAGATACGCAGTATTTT. This codes for CASSGSARGRADTQYF.

The rearrangement joins TRBV2 to TRBJ1-1; D may be TRBD1 (6 bases). CDR1 and CDR2 from the germline V gene are SNHLY and FYNNEI. The V and J ends lost 1 base and 3 bases respectively, with 15 bases between them. The length of the CDR3 is 16 residues. The CDR3 DNA follows: TGTGCCAGCAGTGAAGTGGGCTTTAGGGGGGACACTGAAGCTTTCTTT. It is translated as CASSEVGFRGDTEAFF.

The chain has TRBV18 and TRBJ2-6; D gene unclear. Between the trimmed V and J ends, which lost 5 bases and 1 base, there was a span of 6 bases. The V gene's germline CDR1 is KGHSH and CDR2 LQKENI. The CDR3 length is 14 residues. The CDR3 region is CASSTTSGANVLTF. CDR3 nucleotides: TGTGCCAGCTCAACTACATCTGGGGCCAACGTCCTGACTTTC.

V usage is TRBV11-2 and J usage is TRBJ1-3; D uncertain. CDR3 length equals 14 residues. Trimming took 4 bases from V and 3 from J, leaving 10 bases between them. Germline-derived CDR1 and CDR2 are SGHAT and FQNNGV. CDR3 bases: TGTGCCAGCAGCTCCCGCTCTGATGGAAACACCATATATTTT. This translates into CASSSRSDGNTIYF.

V usage is TRBV5-1 and J usage is TRBJ1-4; maybe TRBD1 (6 bases). Germline CDR1 and CDR2: SGHRS and YFSETQ. V lost 4 bases and J lost 0, with 13 bases in between. CDR3 length equals 16 residues. As DNA, the CDR3 is TGCGCCAGCAGCAGGGACATGTCTTCAACTAATGAAAAACTGTTTTTT. Protein: CASSRDMSSTNEKLFF.

J is TRBJ1-5 and V is TRBV18; D gene ambiguous. The CDR3 spans 16 residues. Germline V lookup: CDR1 KGHSH, CDR2 LQKENI. V dropped 1 base and J dropped 6 bases, with 16 bases sitting between them. The CDR3 DNA sequence: TGTGCCAGCTCACCACTGGCAGGAGCAGCGGGTCAGCCCCAGCATTTT. Its translation: CASSPLAGAAGQPQHF. Based on the CDR3 plus reference TRBV18 and TRBJ1-5, the full variable domain is NAGVMQNPRHLVRRRGQEARLRCSPMKGHSHVYWYRQLPEEGLKFMVYLQKENIIDESGMPKERFSAEFPKEGPSILRIQQVVRGDSAAYFCASSPLAGAAGQPQHFGDGTRLSIL.

Worth noting for this clone: The sample carries other DNA sequences with the same CDR3. The genes are TRBV27 and TRBJ2-7, with D maybe TRBD1 (6 bases). The CDR3 runs to 13 residues. Looked up from germline, CDR1 is MNHEY and CDR2 is SMNVEV (reference sequence). Trimming stripped 2 bases from V and 2 bases from J, with 7 bases between. CDR3 bases: TGTGCCAGCAGTTTAGGGGGCCCCTACGAGCAGTACTTC. Protein: CASSLGGPYEQYF.

The chain uses TRBV14 and TRBJ2-3; 11 bases are a match to TRBD2. Germline-derived CDR1 and CDR2 are SGHDN and FVKESK. The CDR3 covers 15 residues. V lost 4 bases, J lost 3 bases, and 3 bases stayed unmatched. CDR3 nucleotides: TGTGCCAGCAGCCGACTAGCGGGGCTTACAGATACGCAGTATTTT. It yields the protein CASSRLAGLTDTQYF.

The rearrangement joins TRBV3-1 (or the pseudogene TRBV3-2) to TRBJ2-2; maybe TRBD1 (6 bases). Germline lookup yields CDR1 LGHDT and CDR2 YNNKEL (reference sequence). The V and J ends lost 0 bases and 7 bases respectively, with 18 bases between them. The CDR3 is made up of 17 amino acids. This CDR3 reads CASSQDRSLGAVGELFF. CDR3 in DNA: TGTGCCAGCAGCCAAGATCGGAGCCTGGGGGCGGTCGGGGAGCTGTTTTTT.

The chain links TRBV19 to TRBJ2-7, with 11 bases matching TRBD1. The trim removed 0 bases at V and 7 bases at J, leaving 8 bases unmatched. The germline gives CDR1 LNHDA, CDR2 SQIVND (reference sequence). The CDR3 extends over 16 amino acids. The CDR3 DNA follows: TGTGCCAGTAGTATAGAGGGGACAGGGGGTCGCGTGGAGCAGTACTTC. Protein: CASSIEGTGGRVEQYF. Full variable domain (remainder filled in from reference TRBV19 and TRBJ2-7): DGGITQSPKYLFRKEGQNVTLSCEQNLNHDAMYWYRQDPGQGLRLIYYSQIVNDFQKGDIAEGYSVSREKKESFPLTVTSAQKNPTAFYLCASSIEGTGGRVEQYFGPGTRLTVT.

V is TRBV2 and J is TRBJ2-7, with D possibly matching TRBD2 (5 bases). Looked up from germline, CDR1 is SNHLY and CDR2 is FYNNEI. Trimming stripped 4 bases from V and 4 bases from J, with 5 bases between. The CDR3 is 11 residues long. In DNA, the CDR3 is TGTGCCAGCAGTGTAGCGTACGAGCAGTACTTC. It specifies CASSVAYEQYF. The full variable domain, completed using reference TRBV2 and TRBJ2-7, is EPEVTQTPSHQVTQMGQEVILRCVPISNHLYFYWYRQILGQKVEFLVSFYNNEISEKSEIFDDQFSVERPDGSNFTLKIRSTKLEDSAMYFCASSVAYEQYFGPGTRLTVT.

This chain joins TRBV27 and TRBJ2-5; the D gene could be TRBD1 or TRBD2 (6 bases each). Germline V lookup: CDR1 MNHEY, CDR2 SMNVEV (reference sequence). The CDR3 sequence is 16 residues long. Trimming stripped 5 bases from V and 3 bases from J, with 19 bases between. For the CDR3, the DNA is TGTGCCAGCAGTCGGGGGTCAGGGGCAGGAGAAGAGACCCAGTACTTC. Its translation is CASSRGSGAGEETQYF.

V and J are TRBV4-1 and TRBJ2-1; D is unclear. The germline gives CDR1 MGHRA, CDR2 YSYEKL. The CDR3 is 15 amino acids. V was shortened by 4 bases and J by 2 bases, with 12 bases between the two germline ends. CDR3 sequence (DNA): TGCGCCAGCAGCCGAGACCCAGCCCCCTACAATGAGCAGTTCTTC. Amino acids: CASSRDPAPYNEQFF.

This clone was recorded only once. The chain has TRBV19 and TRBJ2-1; D remains ambiguous. With 0 bases removed from V and 0 bases from J, the gap between germline ends came to 9 bases. Germline V gene sequence: CDR1 LNHDA, CDR2 SQIVND (reference sequence). The CDR3 loop spans 16 amino acids. The CDR3: CASSIEAMSSYNEQFF. The CDR3 nucleotides read TGTGCCAGTAGTATAGAAGCGATGAGCTCCTACAATGAGCAGTTCTTC.

This chain joins TRBV28 and TRBJ1-2, with TRBD1 as a possible D gene (6 bases). Between the trimmed V and J ends, which lost 3 bases and 3 bases, there was a span of 14 bases. CDR1 and CDR2 (germline): MDHEN, SYDVKM. This CDR3 is 15 amino acids long. This chain's CDR3 is CASSFLGGPDYGYTF. The CDR3 DNA is TGTGCCAGCAGTTTTTTGGGGGGGCCGGACTATGGCTACACCTTC.

V gene TRBV5-1 combines with J gene TRBJ2-4, with a tentative D call TRBD1 (6 bases). The germline V gene encodes CDR1 SGHRS and CDR2 YFSETQ. The CDR3 loop spans 13 amino acids. V lost 2 bases and J 4 bases, leaving 7 bases between the germline ends. For the CDR3, the DNA is TGCGCCAGCAGCTTAGGACAGAAAAACATTCAGTACTTC. This codes for CASSLGQKNIQYF.

The genes are TRBV9 and TRBJ1-3; D call uncertain. Per the germline V gene, CDR1 is SGDLS and CDR2 is YYNGEE. CDR3 length equals 11 residues. Trimming removed 4 bases at V and 6 bases at J, with 5 bases between. CDR3: CASSHENTIYF. The CDR3 DNA reads TGTGCCAGCAGCCACGAAAACACCATATATTTT.

The V call is TRBV2, the J call TRBJ2-2; 12 bases align to TRBD2. Per germline, CDR1 SNHLY and CDR2 FYNNEI. The trim removed 4 bases at V and 0 bases at J, leaving 9 bases unmatched. This CDR3 comprises 19 residues. The CDR3 DNA reads TGTGCCAGCAGTGCCATCGGACTAGCGGGGTTCGCGAACACCGGGGAGCTGTTTTTT. Residues: CASSAIGLAGFANTGELFF. Based on the CDR3 plus reference TRBV2 and TRBJ2-2, the full variable domain is EPEVTQTPSHQVTQMGQEVILRCVPISNHLYFYWYRQILGQKVEFLVSFYNNEISEKSEIFDDQFSVERPDGSNFTLKIRSTKLEDSAMYFCASSAIGLAGFANTGELFFGEGSRLTVL.

This clone was seen a few times. The chain uses TRBV5-1 and TRBJ2-2; D perhaps matches TRBD2 (6 bases). CDR3 length equals 16 residues. CDR1 is SGHRS, CDR2 YFSETQ, per germline. The germline V and J ends were trimmed by 1 base and 2 bases, with 12 bases remaining between them. The CDR3 region is CASSLQGGANTGELFF. Written as DNA, the CDR3 is TGCGCCAGCAGCTTGCAAGGAGGGGCCAACACCGGGGAGCTGTTTTTT. Full variable domain (outside the CDR3, taken from reference TRBV5-1 and TRBJ2-2): KAGVTQTPRYLIKTRGQQVTLSCSPISGHRSVSWYQQTPGQGLQFLFEYFSETQRNKGNFPGRFSGRQFSNSRSEMNVSTLELGDSALYLCASSLQGGANTGELFFGEGSRLTVL.